Presented here are 6 T cell receptor beta chains from one specimen sequenced in a study of shared clonotypes between healthy human individuals. Sequencing was performed with immunoSEQ multiplex PCR; in TCRdb, only in-frame clones are kept and a portion is missing. The repertoire holds about 680,000 clones, with around 78% as singletons. The sample comprised memory CD4+ T cells sorted from blood. The subset here: CD45RA-negative fraction. The receptors stem from a woman in her 30s in good health.

V and J are TRBV11-1 and TRBJ1-4, with 8 bases matching TRBD1. CDR1 SGHAT and CDR2 FQDESV come from the germline V gene (reference sequence). The CDR3 runs 16 residues. With V trimmed by 5 bases and J by 5 bases, 10 bases remained unmatched. The CDR3 loop reads CASSLGSGTGNEKLFF. The CDR3 coding sequence is TGTGCCAGCAGCCTGGGATCCGGGACAGGCAATGAAAAACTGTTTTTT.

The chain links TRBV5-8 to TRBJ2-5; D not certain. Germline V gives CDR1 SGHTS, CDR2 YDEGEE. The length of the CDR3 is 13 residues. Trimming cost V 6 bases and J 2 bases, with 11 bases left between them. The CDR3 here is CASNYPMQETQYF. For the CDR3, the DNA is TGTGCCAGCAATTACCCCATGCAAGAGACCCAGTACTTC.

V gene TRBV15 combines with J gene TRBJ2-6; 7 nucleotides align to TRBD1. This CDR3 spans 16 amino acids. Germline V gives CDR1 LNHNV, CDR2 YYDKDF (reference sequence). J gave up 0 bases and V 5 bases, and 4 bases lay outside the gene matches. The CDR3 nucleotides are TGTGCCACCAGCGACCGACAGGGCTCTGGGGCCAACGTCCTGACTTTC. This gives the protein CATSDRQGSGANVLTF.

This clone was seen a handful of times. The sample carries other DNA sequences with the same CDR3. The CDR3 DNA reads TGCGCCAGCAGCACGGGACCTCAAGAGACCCAGTACTTC. Its translation: CASSTGPQETQYF. V gene TRBV5-1 combines with J gene TRBJ2-5; perhaps D is TRBD1 or TRBD2 (5 bases each). The V gene's germline CDR1 is SGHRS and CDR2 YFSETQ. There are 13 residues in the CDR3. The ends were cut back, 4 bases at V and 2 bases at J, with 9 bases in the middle. The whole variable domain, filled in from reference TRBV5-1 and TRBJ2-5, reads KAGVTQTPRYLIKTRGQQVTLSCSPISGHRSVSWYQQTPGQGLQFLFEYFSETQRNKGNFPGRFSGRQFSNSRSEMNVSTLELGDSALYLCASSTGPQETQYFGPGTRLLVL.

The chain is built from TRBV20-1 and TRBJ2-1; D gene uncertain. Deletions cut 5 bases from V and 8 bases from J, with 10 bases between. The V gene's germline CDR1 is DFQATT and CDR2 SNEGSKA (reference sequence). The CDR3 extends over 11 amino acids. CDR3 in DNA: TGCAGTGCTGCTAAGCGCGATGAGCAGTTCTTC. Translating it yields CSAAKRDEQFF.

This chain links TRBV30 with TRBJ2-1; 7 positions match TRBD2. The germline V gene has CDR1 GTSNPN and CDR2 SVGIG (reference sequence). J was trimmed by 7 bases and V by 0 bases; bases with no gene match: 0. The CDR3 extends over 12 amino acids. CDR3 sequence reads: CAWSVAGNEQFF. Written as DNA, the CDR3 is TGTGCCTGGAGTGTAGCGGGGAATGAGCAGTTCTTC.